The clone carrying this T cell receptor (beta chain) was picked up one time. The data are from a study of glioma-infiltrating T cells after dendritic cell vaccination. Trimming cost V 7 bases and J 4 bases; bases outside gene matches: 4. This CDR3 spans 14 amino acids. Germline V gene data show CDR1 as MNHNY and CDR2 as SVGAGI (reference sequence). The immunoSEQ assay amplified TCRB CDR3 from up to about 2 ug DNA. The PCR used 60 V beta and 13 J beta primers. Some clones are missing from TCRdb's copy, which holds only in-frame ones; the method was immunoSEQ multiplex PCR. The data show 2,000 to 3,000 clones, roughly 85% seen once. Described time point: after dendritic cell vaccination, including at tumor progression/relapse. Dendritic cells derived from monocytes and pulsed with autologous tumor lysate formed the vaccine. Selection required adequate fresh-frozen tumor tissue plus more than two years' survival data. Treatment, given 2003 to 2012, was autologous tumor lysate-pulsed dendritic cell vaccination.

The TCR comes from a human donor with glioblastoma. Source: tumor tissue, taken after dendritic cell vaccination. The chain has TRBV6-6 and TRBJ2-2; 9 bases agree with TRBD2. This CDR3 reads CASKGLASTGELFF. The CDR3 region has the DNA TGTGCCAGCAAAGGACTAGCGAGCACCGGGGAGCTGTTTTTT.